This paragraph covers one T cell receptor (beta chain) sequence. What it binds is unknown. The source of the sample is a study of CD8 T cells in ankylosing spondylitis. Findings of the study overall: Reportedly, significant enrichment of disease-linked clones occurred in matched ankylosing spondylitis synovial fluid.

Trimming took 0 bases from V and 5 from J, leaving 14 bases between them. This CDR3 is 15 amino acids long. Germline V gives CDR1 SGHRS, CDR2 YFSETQ. Researchers built TCR beta libraries using quantitative 5'-RACE with molecular barcodes. TCRdb reanalysed the 5' RACE reads using MiXCR and keeps one entry per CDR3 protein. Of 200,000 to 300,000 distinct CDR3 sequences in the sample, approximately 10% were seen once. V gene TRBV5-1 combines with J gene TRBJ2-5, with D tentatively TRBD1 (6 bases). Sequenced input: blood, either unsorted or a sorted T cell fraction (not recorded which). This receptor was obtained from a male donor with ankylosing spondylitis or in good health (not recorded which). The DNA for the CDR3 is TGCGCCAGCAGCTTGGCCAGGGCCCAGGGGGAGACCCAGTACTTC. This sequence encodes CASSLARAQGETQYF.